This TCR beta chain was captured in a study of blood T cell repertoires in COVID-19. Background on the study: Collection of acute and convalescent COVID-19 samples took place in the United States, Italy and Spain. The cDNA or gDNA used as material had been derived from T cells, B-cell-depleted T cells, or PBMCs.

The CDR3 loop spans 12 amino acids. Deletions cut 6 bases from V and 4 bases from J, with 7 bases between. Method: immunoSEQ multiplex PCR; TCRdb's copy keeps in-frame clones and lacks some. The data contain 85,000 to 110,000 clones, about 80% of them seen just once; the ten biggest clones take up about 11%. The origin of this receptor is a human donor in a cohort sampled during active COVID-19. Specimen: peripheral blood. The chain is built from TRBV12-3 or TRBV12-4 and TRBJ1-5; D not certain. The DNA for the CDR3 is TGTGCCAGCAGCGAGCGTAATCAGCCCCAGCATTTT. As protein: CASSERNQPQHF.